Each of the 9 T cell receptor beta chains below was sequenced from the same sample in a study of cytomegalovirus exposure and HLA in healthy donors. The PCR ran on 60 Vbeta and 13 Jbeta primers. Assay used: immunoSEQ multiplex PCR; TCRdb lists only in-frame clones, some missing. Recorded for this sample: 220,000 or so clones. Specimen: PBMCs. These receptor sequences come from a girl aged 2-10 years in good health and CMV-seropositive.

This rearrangement joins TRBV27 to TRBJ2-5; 9 nucleotides line up with TRBD1. The CDR3 is 17 residues long. CDR1 is MNHEY and CDR2 is SMNVEV in the germline V gene (reference sequence). V dropped 6 bases and J dropped 4; count of bases not matched to a gene: 15. The CDR3 nucleotides are TGTGCCAGCAGCAATCGACACCCGAAGGACAGGGGAGAGACCCAGTACTTC. Translating gives CASSNRHPKDRGETQYF.

V gene TRBV6-5 combines with J gene TRBJ2-5; TRBD2 matches at 8 bases. Per the germline V gene, CDR1 is MNHEY and CDR2 is SVGAGI. With 2 bases clipped from V and 5 bases from J, the junction kept 4 bases outside the gene matches. CDR3 length: 14 amino acids. The CDR3 DNA reads as TGTGCCAGCAGTTACAGCGGGAGCTGGGAGACCCAGTACTTC. This gives the protein CASSYSGSWETQYF.

This chain connects TRBV5-6 to TRBJ2-7; TRBD1 is a possible D gene (5 bases). V dropped 1 base and J dropped 1 base, with 9 bases sitting between them. Germline V gene sequence: CDR1 SGHDT, CDR2 YYEEEE. The CDR3 loop spans 14 amino acids. The CDR3: CASSLRQGSYEQYF. DNA of the CDR3: TGTGCCAGCAGCTTGCGGCAGGGATCCTACGAGCAGTACTTC.

V usage is TRBV11-2 and J usage is TRBJ1-4; no firm D call. Deletions cut 0 bases from V and 13 bases from J, with 18 bases between. The CDR3 extends over 15 amino acids. Germline-derived CDR1 and CDR2 are SGHAT and FQNNGV. CDR3 DNA: TGTGCCAGCAGCTTAGATCTTCAAAATCCTGGAGTACTGTTTTTT. Protein product: CASSLDLQNPGVLFF.

The chain links TRBV6-1 to TRBJ2-7, with 7 bases matching TRBD1. Germline V lookup: CDR1 MNHNS, CDR2 SASEGT. This CDR3 contains 14 residues. V trimming: 7 bases; J trimming: 3 bases; junction bases outside the gene matches: 9. The CDR3 loop is CASTTQTGNYEQYF. The CDR3 nucleotides read TGTGCCAGCACTACACAGACAGGGAACTACGAGCAGTACTTC.

This chain links TRBV19 with TRBJ2-3; the D is unclear. Per germline, CDR1 LNHDA and CDR2 SQIVND (reference sequence). The ends were cut back, 1 base at V and 0 bases at J, with 8 bases in the middle. The CDR3 covers 15 residues. The DNA for the CDR3 is TGTGCCAGTAGTATAGGGTCCACTAGCACAGATACGCAGTATTTT. It translates to CASSIGSTSTDTQYF.

The chain uses TRBV9 and TRBJ2-1; TRBD1 aligns across 7 bases. Germline values: CDR1 SGDLS, CDR2 YYNGEE. The CDR3 is 15 residues long. The V gene end was trimmed by 4 bases and the J gene end by 11 bases; junction bases not matched to a gene: 15. The CDR3 sequence: CASSIDGTVLGKQFF. DNA of the CDR3: TGTGCCAGCAGCATTGATGGGACAGTTCTAGGAAAGCAGTTCTTC.

The gene calls are TRBV27 and TRBJ1-1, with unresolved D. This CDR3 is built from 15 residues. Between the trimmed V and J ends, which lost 6 bases and 0 bases, there was a span of 14 bases. The germline V gene encodes CDR1 MNHEY and CDR2 SMNVEV (reference sequence). CDR3 nucleotides: TGTGCCAGCAGAGTTAATTCAGGTATGAACACTGAAGCTTTCTTT. This gives the protein CASRVNSGMNTEAFF.

This chain joins TRBV4-1 and TRBJ2-7; 9 bases are a match to TRBD2. The CDR3 has 15 amino acids. Germline V CDR1 and CDR2: MGHRA, YSYEKL. With V trimmed by 2 bases and J by 7 bases, 9 bases remained unmatched. The CDR3, as DNA: TGCGCCAGCAGCCAACCACTTAGCGGGAGTGGGGAGCAGTACTTC. It yields the protein CASSQPLSGSGEQYF.